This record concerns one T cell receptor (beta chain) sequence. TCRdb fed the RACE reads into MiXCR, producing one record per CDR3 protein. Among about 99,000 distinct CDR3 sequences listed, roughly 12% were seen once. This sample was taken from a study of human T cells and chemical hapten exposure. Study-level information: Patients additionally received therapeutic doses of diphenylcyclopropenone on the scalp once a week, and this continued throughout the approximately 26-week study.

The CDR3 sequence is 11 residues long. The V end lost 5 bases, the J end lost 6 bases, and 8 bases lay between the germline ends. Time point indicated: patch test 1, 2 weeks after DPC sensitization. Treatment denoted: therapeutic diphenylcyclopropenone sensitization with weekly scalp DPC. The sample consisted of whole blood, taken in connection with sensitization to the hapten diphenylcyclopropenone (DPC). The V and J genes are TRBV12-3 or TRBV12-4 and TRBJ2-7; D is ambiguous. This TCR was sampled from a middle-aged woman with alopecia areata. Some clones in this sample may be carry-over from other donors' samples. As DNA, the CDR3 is TGTGCCAGCAGTGAAGGAGTCGAGCAGTACTTC. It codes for CASSEGVEQYF.